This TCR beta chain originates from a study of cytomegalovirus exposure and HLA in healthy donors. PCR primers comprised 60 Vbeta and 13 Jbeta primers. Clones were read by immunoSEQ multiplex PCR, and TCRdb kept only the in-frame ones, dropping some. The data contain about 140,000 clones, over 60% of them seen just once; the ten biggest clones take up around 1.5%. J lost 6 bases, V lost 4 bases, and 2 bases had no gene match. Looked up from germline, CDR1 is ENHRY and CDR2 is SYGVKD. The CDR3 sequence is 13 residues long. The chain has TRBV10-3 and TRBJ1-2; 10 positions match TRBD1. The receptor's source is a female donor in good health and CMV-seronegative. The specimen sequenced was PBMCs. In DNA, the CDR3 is TGTGCCATCAGTGTGGACAGGGGGAATGGCTACACCTTC. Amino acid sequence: CAISVDRGNGYTF.